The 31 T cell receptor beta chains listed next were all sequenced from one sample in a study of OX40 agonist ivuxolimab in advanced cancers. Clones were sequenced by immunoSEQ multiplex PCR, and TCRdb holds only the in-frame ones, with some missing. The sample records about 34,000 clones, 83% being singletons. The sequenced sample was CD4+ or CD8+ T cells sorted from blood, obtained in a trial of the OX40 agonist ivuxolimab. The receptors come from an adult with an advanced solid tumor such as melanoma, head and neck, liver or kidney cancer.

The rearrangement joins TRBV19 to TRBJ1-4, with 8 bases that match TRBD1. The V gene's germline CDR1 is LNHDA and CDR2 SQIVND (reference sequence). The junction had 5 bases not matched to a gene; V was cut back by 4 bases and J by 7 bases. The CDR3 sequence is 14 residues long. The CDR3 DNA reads TGTGCCAGTAGTACAGGGGGCTTATTTGAAAAACTGTTTTTT. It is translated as CASSTGGLFEKLFF.

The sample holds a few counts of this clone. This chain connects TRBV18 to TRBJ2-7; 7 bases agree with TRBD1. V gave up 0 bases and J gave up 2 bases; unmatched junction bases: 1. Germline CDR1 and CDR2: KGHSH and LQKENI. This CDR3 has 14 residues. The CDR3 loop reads CASSPPDRAYEQYF. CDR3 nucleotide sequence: TGTGCCAGCTCACCACCAGACAGGGCCTACGAGCAGTACTTC.

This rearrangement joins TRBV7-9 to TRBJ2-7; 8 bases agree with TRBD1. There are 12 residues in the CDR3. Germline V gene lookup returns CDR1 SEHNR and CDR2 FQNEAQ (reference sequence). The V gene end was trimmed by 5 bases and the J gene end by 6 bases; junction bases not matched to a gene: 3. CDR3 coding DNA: TGTGCCAGCAGCCCTACAGGGGGCGAGCAGTACTTC. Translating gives CASSPTGGEQYF.

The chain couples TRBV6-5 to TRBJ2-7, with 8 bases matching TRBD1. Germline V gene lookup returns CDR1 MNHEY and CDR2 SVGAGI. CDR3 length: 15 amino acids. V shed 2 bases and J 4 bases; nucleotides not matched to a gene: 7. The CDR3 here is CASSYRPGGGYEQYF. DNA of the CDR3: TGTGCCAGCAGTTACCGTCCAGGGGGCGGGTACGAGCAGTACTTC.

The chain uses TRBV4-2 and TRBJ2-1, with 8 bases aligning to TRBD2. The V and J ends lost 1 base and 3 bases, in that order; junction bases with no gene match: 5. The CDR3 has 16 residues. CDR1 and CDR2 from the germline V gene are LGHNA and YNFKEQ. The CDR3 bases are TGTGCCAGCAGCCAAGGGGCGGGGGGCGTCTACAATGAGCAGTTCTTC. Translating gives CASSQGAGGVYNEQFF.

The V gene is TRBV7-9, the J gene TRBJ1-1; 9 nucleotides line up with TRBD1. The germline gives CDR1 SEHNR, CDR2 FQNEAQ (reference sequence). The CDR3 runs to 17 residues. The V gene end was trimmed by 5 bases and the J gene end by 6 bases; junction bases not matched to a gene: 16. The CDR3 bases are TGTGCCAGCAGCGGGGGGGCCTTCGGACAGGGGTTTTCTGAAGCTTTCTTT. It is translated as CASSGGAFGQGFSEAFF.

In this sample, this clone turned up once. CDR3 residues: CASSVDVAWEQYF. The CDR3 coding sequence is TGTGCCAGCAGCGTAGACGTAGCTTGGGAGCAGTACTTC. J is TRBJ2-7 and V is TRBV9; no clear D gene. Germline lookup yields CDR1 SGDLS and CDR2 YYNGEE. V was trimmed by 0 bases and J by 7 bases, leaving 11 bases between them. This CDR3 contains 13 residues.

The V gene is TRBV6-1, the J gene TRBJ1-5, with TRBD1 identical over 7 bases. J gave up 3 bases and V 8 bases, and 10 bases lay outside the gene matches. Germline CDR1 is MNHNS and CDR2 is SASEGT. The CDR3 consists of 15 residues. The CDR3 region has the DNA TGTGCCAGCTTCACGAAGACAGGGCCCAATCAGCCCCAGCATTTT. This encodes CASFTKTGPNQPQHF.

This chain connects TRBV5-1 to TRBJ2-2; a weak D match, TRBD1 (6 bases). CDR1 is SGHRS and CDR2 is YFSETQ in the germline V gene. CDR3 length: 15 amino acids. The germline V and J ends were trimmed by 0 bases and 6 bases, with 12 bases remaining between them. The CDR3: CASSLGYRDAGELFF. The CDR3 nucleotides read TGCGCCAGCAGCTTGGGGTACAGGGATGCCGGGGAGCTGTTTTTT.

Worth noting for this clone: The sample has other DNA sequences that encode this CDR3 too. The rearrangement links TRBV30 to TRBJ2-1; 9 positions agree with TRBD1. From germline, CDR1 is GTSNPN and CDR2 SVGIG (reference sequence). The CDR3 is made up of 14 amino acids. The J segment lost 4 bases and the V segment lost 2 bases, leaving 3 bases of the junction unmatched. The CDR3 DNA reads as TGTGCCTGGAGTTCGGACAGGGGATACAATGAGCAGTTCTTC. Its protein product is CAWSSDRGYNEQFF.

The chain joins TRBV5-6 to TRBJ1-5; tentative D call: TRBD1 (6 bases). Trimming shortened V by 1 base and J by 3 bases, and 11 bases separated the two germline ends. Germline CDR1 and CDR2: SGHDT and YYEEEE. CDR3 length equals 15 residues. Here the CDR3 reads CASSLFGGANQPQHF. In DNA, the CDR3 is TGTGCCAGCAGCTTGTTCGGGGGGGCCAATCAGCCCCAGCATTTT.

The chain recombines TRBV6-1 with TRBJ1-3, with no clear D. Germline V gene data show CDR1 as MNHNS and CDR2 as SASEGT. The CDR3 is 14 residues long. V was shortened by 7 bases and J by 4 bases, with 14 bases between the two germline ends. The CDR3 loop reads CASIPSGYGNTIYF. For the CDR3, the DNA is TGTGCCAGCATCCCCTCGGGTTACGGAAACACCATATATTTT.

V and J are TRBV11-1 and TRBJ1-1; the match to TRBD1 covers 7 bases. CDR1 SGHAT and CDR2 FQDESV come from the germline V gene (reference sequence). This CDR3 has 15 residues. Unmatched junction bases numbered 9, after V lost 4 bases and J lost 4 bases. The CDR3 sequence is CASSSWGRGGTEAFF. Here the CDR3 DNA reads TGTGCCAGCAGCTCCTGGGGCAGGGGGGGCACTGAAGCTTTCTTT.

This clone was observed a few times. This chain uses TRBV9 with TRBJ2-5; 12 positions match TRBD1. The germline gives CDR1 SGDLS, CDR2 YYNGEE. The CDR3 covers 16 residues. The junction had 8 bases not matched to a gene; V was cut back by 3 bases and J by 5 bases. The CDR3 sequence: CASSAGTGGGWETQYF. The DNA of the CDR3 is TGTGCCAGCAGCGCCGGGACAGGGGGCGGTTGGGAGACCCAGTACTTC.

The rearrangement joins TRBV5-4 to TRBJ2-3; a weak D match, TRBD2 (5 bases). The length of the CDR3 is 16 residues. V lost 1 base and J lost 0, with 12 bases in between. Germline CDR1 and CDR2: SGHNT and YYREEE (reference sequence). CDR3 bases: TGTGCCAGCAGCTTGACAACGGGGTACAGCACAGATACGCAGTATTTT. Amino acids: CASSLTTGYSTDTQYF.

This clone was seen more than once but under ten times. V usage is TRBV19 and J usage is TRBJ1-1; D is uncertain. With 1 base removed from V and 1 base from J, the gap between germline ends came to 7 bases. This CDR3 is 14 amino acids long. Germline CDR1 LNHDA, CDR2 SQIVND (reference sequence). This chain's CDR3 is CASSIGAANTEAFF. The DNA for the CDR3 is TGTGCCAGTAGTATAGGGGCAGCGAACACTGAAGCTTTCTTT. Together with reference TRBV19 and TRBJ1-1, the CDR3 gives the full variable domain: DGGITQSPKYLFRKEGQNVTLSCEQNLNHDAMYWYRQDPGQGLRLIYYSQIVNDFQKGDIAEGYSVSREKKESFPLTVTSAQKNPTAFYLCASSIGAANTEAFFGQGTRLTVV.

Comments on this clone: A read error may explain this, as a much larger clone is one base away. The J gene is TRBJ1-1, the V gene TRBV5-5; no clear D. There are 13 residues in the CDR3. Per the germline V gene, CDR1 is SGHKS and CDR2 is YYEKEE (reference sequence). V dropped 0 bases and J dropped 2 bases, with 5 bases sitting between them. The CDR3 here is CASSLGENTEAFF. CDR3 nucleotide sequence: TGTGCCAGCAGCTTGGGAGAAAACACTGAAGCTTTCTTT.

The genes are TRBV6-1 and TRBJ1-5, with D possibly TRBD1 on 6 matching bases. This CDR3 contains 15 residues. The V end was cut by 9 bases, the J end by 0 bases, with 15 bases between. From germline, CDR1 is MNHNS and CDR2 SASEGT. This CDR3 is CASRQDVYSNQPQHF. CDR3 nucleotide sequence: TGTGCCAGTCGACAGGACGTCTATAGCAATCAGCCCCAGCATTTT.

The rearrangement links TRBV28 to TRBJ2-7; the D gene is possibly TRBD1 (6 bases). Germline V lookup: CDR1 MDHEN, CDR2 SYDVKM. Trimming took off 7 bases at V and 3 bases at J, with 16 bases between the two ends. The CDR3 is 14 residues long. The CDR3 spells CASTLETGYYEQYF. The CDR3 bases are TGTGCCAGCACCCTAGAGACAGGTTACTACGAGCAGTACTTC.

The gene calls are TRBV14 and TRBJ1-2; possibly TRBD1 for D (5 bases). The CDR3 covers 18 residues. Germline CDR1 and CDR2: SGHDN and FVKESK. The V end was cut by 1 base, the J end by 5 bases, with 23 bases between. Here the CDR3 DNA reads TGTGCCAGCAGCCAAGGAAGTTGGGGGACGGCAGATGGGTATGGCTACACCTTC. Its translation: CASSQGSWGTADGYGYTF.

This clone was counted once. This CDR3 is CASSLAGHTSANEKLFF. The CDR3 bases are TGTGCCAGCAGCTTAGCGGGTCATACGTCCGCTAATGAAAAACTGTTTTTT. The chain carries TRBV7-8 and TRBJ1-4; no clear D. Germline V gene data show CDR1 as SGHVS and CDR2 as FQNEAQ. The V end was cut by 0 bases, the J end by 3 bases, with 14 bases between. This CDR3 is 17 amino acids long.

The CDR3 reads CASSQVLEDSEAFF. In nucleotides, the CDR3 is TGTGCCAGCAGCCAAGTTCTAGAAGATTCTGAAGCTTTCTTT. The chain couples TRBV4-2 to TRBJ1-1; no reliable D call. Germline V gene lookup returns CDR1 LGHNA and CDR2 YNFKEQ. There are 14 residues in the CDR3. V lost 1 base, J lost 6 bases, and 12 bases lay in between.

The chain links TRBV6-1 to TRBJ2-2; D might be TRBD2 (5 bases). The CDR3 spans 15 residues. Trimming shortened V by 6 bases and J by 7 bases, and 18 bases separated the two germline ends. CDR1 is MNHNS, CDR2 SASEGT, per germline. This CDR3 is CASSPDQEAIGELFF. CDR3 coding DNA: TGTGCCAGCAGCCCAGACCAGGAGGCTATCGGGGAGCTGTTTTTT.

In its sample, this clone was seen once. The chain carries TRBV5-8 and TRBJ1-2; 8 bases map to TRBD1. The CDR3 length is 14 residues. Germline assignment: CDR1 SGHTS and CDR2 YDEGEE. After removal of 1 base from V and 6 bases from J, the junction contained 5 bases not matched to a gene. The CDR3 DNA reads TGTGCCAGCAGCTTGTTAGCAGGGGGCAATGGCTACACCTTC. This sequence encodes CASSLLAGGNGYTF.

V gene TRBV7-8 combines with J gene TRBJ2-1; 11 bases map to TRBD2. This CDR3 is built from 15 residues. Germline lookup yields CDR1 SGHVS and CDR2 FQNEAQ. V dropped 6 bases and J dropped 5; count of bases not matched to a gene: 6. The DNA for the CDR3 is TGTGCCAGCAGACTAGCGGGAGTCGACGACAATGAGCAGTTCTTC. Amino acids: CASRLAGVDDNEQFF.

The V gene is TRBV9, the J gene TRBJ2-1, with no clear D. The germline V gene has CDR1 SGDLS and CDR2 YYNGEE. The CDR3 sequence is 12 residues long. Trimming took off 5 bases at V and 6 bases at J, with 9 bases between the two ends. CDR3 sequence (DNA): TGTGCCAGCAGTGACCCTAGCAATGAGCAGTTCTTC. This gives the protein CASSDPSNEQFF.

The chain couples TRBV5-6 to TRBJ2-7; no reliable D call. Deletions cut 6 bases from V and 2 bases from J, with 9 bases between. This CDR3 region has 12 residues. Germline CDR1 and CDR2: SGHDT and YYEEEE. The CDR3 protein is CASNAAAYEQYF. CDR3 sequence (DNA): TGTGCCAGCAACGCGGCAGCCTACGAGCAGTACTTC.

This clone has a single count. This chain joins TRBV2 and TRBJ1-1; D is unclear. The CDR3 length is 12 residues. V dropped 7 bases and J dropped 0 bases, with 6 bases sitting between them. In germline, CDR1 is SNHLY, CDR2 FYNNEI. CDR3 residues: CASTDVNTEAFF. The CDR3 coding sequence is TGTGCCAGCACCGATGTGAACACTGAAGCTTTCTTT.

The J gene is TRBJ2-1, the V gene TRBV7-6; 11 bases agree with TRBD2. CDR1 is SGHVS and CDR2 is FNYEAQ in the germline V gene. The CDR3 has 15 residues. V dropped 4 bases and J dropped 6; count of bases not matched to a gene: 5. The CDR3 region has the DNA TGTGCCAGCAGCTCTTTAGCGGGAGGGGTCAATGAGCAGTTCTTC. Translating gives CASSSLAGGVNEQFF.

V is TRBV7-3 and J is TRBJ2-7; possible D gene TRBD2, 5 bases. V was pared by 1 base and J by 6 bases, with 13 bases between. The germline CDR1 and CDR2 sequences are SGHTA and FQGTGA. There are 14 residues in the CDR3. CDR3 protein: CASSLIGPEGEQYF. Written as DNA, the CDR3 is TGTGCCAGCAGCTTAATCGGACCCGAGGGCGAGCAGTACTTC.

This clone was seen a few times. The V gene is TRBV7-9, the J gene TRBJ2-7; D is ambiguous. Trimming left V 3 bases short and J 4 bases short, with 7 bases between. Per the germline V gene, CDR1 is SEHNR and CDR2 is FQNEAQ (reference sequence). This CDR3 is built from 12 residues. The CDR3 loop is CASSLSGYEQYF. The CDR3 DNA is TGTGCCAGCAGCTTGTCAGGTTACGAGCAGTACTTC.